Included here is one T cell receptor beta chain sequence, with context. From germline, CDR1 is SGHAT and CDR2 FQNNGV. V was clipped by 1 base and J by 4 bases, with 11 bases between them. The CDR3 has 15 residues. These data come from a study of Ad26.COV2.S vaccination and SARS-CoV-2 variants. The repertoire was sequenced with immunoSEQ multiplex PCR; TCRdb's copy has only in-frame clones and lacks some. The sample contains about 350,000 clones, roughly nine tenths of which appear only once. This TCR was sampled from a human donor who had recovered from COVID-19. The sample here was peripheral blood, taken after recovery from COVID-19. This sequence joins TRBV11-2 and TRBJ1-5; D ambiguous. The CDR3 loop reads CASSLGPGRNQPQHF. CDR3 DNA sequence: TGTGCCAGCAGCTTAGGTCCGGGCCGGAATCAGCCCCAGCATTTT.